This T cell receptor (beta chain) originates from a study of cytomegalovirus exposure and HLA in healthy donors. Across the whole study: A data release that came early held 75 million to 85 million unique TCRs from HLA-typed donors. Regarding the study as a whole: There were several of the most significant clusters that appeared linked to common viral pathogens in a later analysis. Presence/absence analysis assumed near-uniform sequencing depth across donors.

Trimming left V 7 bases short and J 0 bases short, with 13 bases between. CDR3 size: 15 residues. From germline, CDR1 is MNHNY and CDR2 SVGAGI (reference sequence). Primers included in the PCR were 60 Vbeta and 13 Jbeta primers. Generated by immunoSEQ multiplex PCR, the TCRdb table keeps only in-frame clones and is missing some. The sample consists of 95,000 to 150,000 clones, over 65% of them appearing once. About this clone: Antigen: not known.

Sequenced material: PBMCs. This rearrangement joins TRBV6-6 to TRBJ2-1; tentative D call: TRBD2 (7 bases). The sequence was obtained from a man younger than 40 in good health and CMV-seronegative. The CDR3 nucleotides are TGTGCCAGCACGGGGGGAGGGGGCTCCTACAATGAGCAGTTCTTC. It codes for CASTGGGGSYNEQFF.